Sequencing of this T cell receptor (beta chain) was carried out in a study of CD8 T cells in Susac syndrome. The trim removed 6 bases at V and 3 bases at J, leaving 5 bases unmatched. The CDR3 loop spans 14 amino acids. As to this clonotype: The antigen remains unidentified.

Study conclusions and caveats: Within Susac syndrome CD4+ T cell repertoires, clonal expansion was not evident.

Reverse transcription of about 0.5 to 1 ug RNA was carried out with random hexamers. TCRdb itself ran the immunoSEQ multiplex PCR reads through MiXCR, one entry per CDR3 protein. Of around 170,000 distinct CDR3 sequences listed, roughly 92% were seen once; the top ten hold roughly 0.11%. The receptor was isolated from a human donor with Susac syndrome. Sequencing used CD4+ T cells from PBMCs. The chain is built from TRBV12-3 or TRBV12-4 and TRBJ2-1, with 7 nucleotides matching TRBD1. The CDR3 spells CASRPGQNYNEQFF. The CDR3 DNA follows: TGTGCCAGCAGACCGGGACAGAACTACAATGAGCAGTTCTTC.